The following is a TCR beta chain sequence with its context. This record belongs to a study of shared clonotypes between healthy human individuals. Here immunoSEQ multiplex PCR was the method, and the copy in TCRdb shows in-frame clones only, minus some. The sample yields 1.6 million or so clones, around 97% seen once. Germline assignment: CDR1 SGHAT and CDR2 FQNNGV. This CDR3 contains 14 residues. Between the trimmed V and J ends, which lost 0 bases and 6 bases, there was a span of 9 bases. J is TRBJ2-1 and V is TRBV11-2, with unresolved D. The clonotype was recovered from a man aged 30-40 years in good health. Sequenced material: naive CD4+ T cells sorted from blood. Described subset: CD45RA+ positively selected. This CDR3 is CASSLEVLGNEQFF. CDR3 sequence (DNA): TGTGCCAGCAGCTTAGAAGTCCTCGGCAATGAGCAGTTCTTC.